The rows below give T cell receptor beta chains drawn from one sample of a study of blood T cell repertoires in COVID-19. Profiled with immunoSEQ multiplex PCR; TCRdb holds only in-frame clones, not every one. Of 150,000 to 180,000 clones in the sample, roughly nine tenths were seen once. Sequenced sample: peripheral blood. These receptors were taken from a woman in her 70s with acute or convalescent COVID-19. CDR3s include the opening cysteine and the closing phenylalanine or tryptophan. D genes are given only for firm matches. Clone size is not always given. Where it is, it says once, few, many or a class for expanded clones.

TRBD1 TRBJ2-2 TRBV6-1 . CASSTGQYTGELFF TGTGCCAGCAGCACGGGACAGTACACCGGGGAGCTGTTTTTT
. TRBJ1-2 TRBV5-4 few CASSSEQRDYGYTF TGTGCCAGCAGCTCGGAACAGAGGGACTATGGCTACACCTTC
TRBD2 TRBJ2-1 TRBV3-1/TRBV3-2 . CASSPVWAGGPRNEQFF TGTGCCAGCAGCCCCGTCTGGGCGGGGGGGCCGAGGAATGAGCAGTTCTTC
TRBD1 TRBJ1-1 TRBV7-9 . CASSSRTGRNTEAFF TGTGCCAGCAGCTCACGGACAGGAAGGAACACTGAAGCTTTCTTT
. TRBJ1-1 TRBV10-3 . CAISGGGNTEAFF TGTGCCATCAGCGGCGGGGGCAACACTGAAGCTTTCTTT
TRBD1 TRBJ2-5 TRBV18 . CASSPYLTGAQETQYF TGTGCCAGCTCACCGTACCTGACAGGGGCACAAGAGACCCAGTACTTC
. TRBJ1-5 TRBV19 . CASKDSELYSNQPQHF TGTGCCAGTAAGGACAGTGAACTTTATAGCAATCAGCCCCAGCATTTT
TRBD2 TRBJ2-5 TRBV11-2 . CASSFLAGSQYF TGTGCCAGCAGCTTTCTAGCGGGGTCCCAGTACTTC
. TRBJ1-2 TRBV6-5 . CASSAGVYGYTF TGTGCCAGCAGCGCAGGGGTGTATGGCTACACCTTC
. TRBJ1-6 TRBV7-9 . CASRPEVINSPLHF TGTGCCAGCAGACCCGAGGTCATCAATTCACCCCTCCACTTT
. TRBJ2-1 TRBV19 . CASSISGGRYNEQFF TGTGCCAGTAGTATCTCGGGGGGCCGGTACAATGAGCAGTTCTTC
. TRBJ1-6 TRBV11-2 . CASSLAPPYNSPSPLHF TGTGCCAGCAGCTTAGCCCCCCCCTATAATTCACCTTCACCCCTCCACTTT
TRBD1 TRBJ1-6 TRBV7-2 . CASSLGQGARNSPLHF TGTGCCAGCAGCTTAGGACAGGGGGCACGTAATTCACCCCTCCACTTT
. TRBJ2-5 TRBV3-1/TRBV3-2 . CASSQDLGVAGGARYF .
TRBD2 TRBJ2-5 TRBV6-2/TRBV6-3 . CASSYPPGGIQETQYF TGTGCCAGCAGTTACCCACCGGGAGGGATCCAAGAGACCCAGTACTTC
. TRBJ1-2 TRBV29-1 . CSVVKAGSNYGYTF TGCAGCGTTGTAAAGGCGGGGTCTAACTATGGCTACACCTTC
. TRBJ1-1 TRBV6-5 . CASRPAGTEAFF TGTGCCAGCAGACCGGCGGGCACTGAAGCTTTCTTT
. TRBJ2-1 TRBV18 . CASSPLDSGSNEQFF TGTGCCAGCTCACCCCTGGACAGTGGGTCAAATGAGCAGTTCTTC
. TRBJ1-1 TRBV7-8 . CASSLVGGLNTEAFF TGTGCCAGCAGCTTAGTTGGGGGCCTGAACACTGAAGCTTTCTTT
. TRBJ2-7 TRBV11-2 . CASSRGVLAREQYF TGTGCCAGCAGCCGCGGCGTTCTCGCGAGGGAGCAGTACTTC
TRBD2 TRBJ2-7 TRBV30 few CAWSGERGSYEQYF TGTGCCTGGTCGGGGGAGCGGGGCTCCTACGAGCAGTACTTC
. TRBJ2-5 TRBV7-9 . CASSLAGHRGETQYF TGTGCCAGCAGCTTAGCGGGACACCGTGGAGAGACCCAGTACTTC
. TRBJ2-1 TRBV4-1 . CASSSGTSGRNEQFF TGCGCCAGCAGCTCCGGGACTTCCGGGCGGAATGAGCAGTTCTTC
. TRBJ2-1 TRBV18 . CASSLNQWSNEQFF TGTGCCAGCTCACTGAATCAATGGAGCAATGAGCAGTTCTTC
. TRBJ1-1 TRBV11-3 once CALRTVNTEAFF TGTGCCTTAAGGACTGTTAACACTGAAGCTTTCTTT
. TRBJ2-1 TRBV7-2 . CASSLSTSLRGSYNEQFF TGTGCCAGCAGCTTATCAACTAGCCTACGAGGCTCCTACAATGAGCAGTTCTTC
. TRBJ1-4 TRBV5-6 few CASSLTGQSLNEKLFF TGTGCCAGCAGCTTGACAGGACAGTCATTAAATGAAAAACTGTTTTTT
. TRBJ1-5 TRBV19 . CASSSGGAWQPQHF TGTGCCAGCTCTTCGGGGGGTGCGTGGCAGCCCCAGCATTTT
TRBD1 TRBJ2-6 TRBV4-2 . CASSLTGVGSGANVLTF TGTGCCAGCAGTCTAACAGGGGTTGGCTCTGGGGCCAACGTCCTGACTTTC
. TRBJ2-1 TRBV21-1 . CASSGRGSMDEQFF TGTGCCAGCAGTGGACGGGGATCTATGGATGAGCAGTTCTTC
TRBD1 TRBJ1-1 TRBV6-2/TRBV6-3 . CASSKTGRGDEAFF TGTGCCAGCAGTAAGACAGGGCGTGGGGATGAAGCTTTCTTT
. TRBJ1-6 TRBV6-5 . CASSYSRRYNSPLHF TGTGCCAGCAGTTACTCGCGGAGGTATAATTCACCCCTCCACTTT
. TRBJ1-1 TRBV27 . CASRFTGYSFTEAFF TGTGCCAGCAGGTTCACAGGGTATTCGTTCACTGAAGCTTTCTTT
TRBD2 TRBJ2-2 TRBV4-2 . CASSQEAIAGANTGELFF TGTGCCAGCAGCCAAGAGGCCATAGCGGGGGCGAACACCGGGGAGCTGTTTTTT
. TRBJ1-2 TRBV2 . CASSGEQGLNGYTF TGTGCCAGCAGCGGCGAACAGGGTTTGAATGGCTACACCTTC
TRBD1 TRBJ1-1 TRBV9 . CASSVDTGQGSTEAFF TGTGCCAGCAGCGTCGACACGGGACAGGGAAGCACTGAAGCTTTCTTT
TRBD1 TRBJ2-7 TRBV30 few CAWSVGTGPYF TGTGCCTGGAGTGTGGGGACAGGGCCGTACTTC
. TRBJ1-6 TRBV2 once CASKGNTNSPLHF TGTGCCAGCAAGGGGAATACCAATTCACCCCTCCACTTT
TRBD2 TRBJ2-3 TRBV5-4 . CASSLISLAGFTDTQYF TGTGCCAGCAGCTTGATTTCCCTAGCGGGCTTCACAGATACGCAGTATTTT